Listed below are T cell receptor beta chains from one sample, sequenced in a study of monozygotic twins with inflammatory bowel disease. With the 5' RACE reads reprocessed, TCRdb shows one record per CDR3 protein and no DNA. In all, the sample yields about 200,000 distinct CDR3 sequences. Input material: blood. The receptors originated from a human donor with ulcerative colitis or Crohn's disease, or a healthy co-twin of an affected twin (not recorded which). CDR3s include the opening cysteine and the closing phenylalanine or tryptophan.

v_gene	j_gene	len	CDR3aa
TRBV20-1	TRBJ1-2	14	CSASSSGSNYGYTF
TRBV10-3	TRBJ1-6	14	CAISMGMDNSPLHF
TRBV12-3/TRBV12-4	TRBJ2-2	13	CASSPRVSGELFF
TRBV18	TRBJ2-7	17	CASSQGKAGGHDYEQYF
TRBV28	TRBJ2-1	13	CASGGLVNNEQFF
TRBV9	TRBJ2-1	15	CASGTSTGLYNEQFF
TRBV7-6	TRBJ2-1	16	CASSRRQGPIYNEQFF
TRBV14	TRBJ2-5	16	CASSQMLAGDQETQYF
TRBV24-1	TRBJ2-1	17	CATSDIPRPGGGNEQFF
TRBV7-8	TRBJ2-5	16	CASTPGSGRYDETQYF
TRBV7-9	TRBJ2-5	13	CASSPRWRETQYF
TRBV3-1	TRBJ1-4	15	CASRQPGTGSEKLFF
TRBV4-2	TRBJ1-4	16	CASSPREGSVPQGLFF
TRBV6-5	TRBJ2-3	16	CASSYSLTGNTDTQYF
TRBV5-1	TRBJ2-3	15	CASSLAAGGGDTQYF
TRBV7-2	TRBJ2-7	15	CASSLIAGGPIEQYF
TRBV5-1	TRBJ2-1	13	CASSSGALDERFF
TRBV20-1	TRBJ1-6	14	CSARRGWHNSPLHF
TRBV12-3/TRBV12-4	TRBJ1-2	15	CASSLSREITDGYTF